The TCR beta chain under discussion was sequenced for a study of T cells of healthy individuals. In its sample, this clonotype was seen a few times. TCRdb reprocessed the 5' RACE reads with MiXCR, giving one entry per CDR3 protein. The sample has more than 85,000 distinct CDR3 sequences, 17% seen once. This TCR was sampled from a human donor in good health.

The CDR3 sequence: CASSQGGGGAAAGYTF. The CDR3 bases are TGTGCCAGCAGCCAAGGAGGGGGAGGGGCGGCCGCTGGCTACACCTTC. V and J are TRBV3-1 and TRBJ1-2; maybe TRBD1 (6 bases). The CDR3 totals 16 residues. In germline, CDR1 is LGHDT, CDR2 YNNKEL (reference sequence). V was shortened by 1 base and J by 7 bases, with 19 bases between the two germline ends. Complete variable domain (other parts from reference TRBV3-1 and TRBJ1-2): DTAVSQTPKYLVTQMGNDKSIKCEQNLGHDTMYWYKQDSKKFLKIMFSYNNKELIINETVPNRFSPKSPDKAHLNLHINSLELGDSAVYFCASSQGGGGAAAGYTFGSGTRLTVV.